The present T cell receptor (beta chain) was sequenced within a study of T-cell reconstitution after alpha-beta-depleted transplantation in children. This clonotype appeared many times. CDR1 and CDR2 from the germline V gene are SGHTA and FQGNSA. The CDR3 consists of 15 residues. Unmatched junction bases numbered 3, after V lost 1 base and J lost 5 bases. The TCRbeta library was prepared with unique molecular identifiers. One entry per CDR3 protein, called by TCRdb with MiXCR from the PCR reads. This table holds over 200,000 distinct CDR3 sequences, approximately 10% found once. The clonotype originates from a human donor who donated a stem cell graft to a child with acute lymphoblastic leukemia. V gene TRBV7-2 combines with J gene TRBJ1-5; 9 positions match TRBD1. The specimen comprised PBMCs from the stem cell graft donor, sampled from the stem cell graft. Here the CDR3 reads CASSLVDRGDQPQHF. The CDR3 DNA reads TGTGCCAGCAGCTTAGTCGACAGGGGGGATCAGCCCCAGCATTTT.